By sample fraction, the clone carrying this T cell receptor beta chain is large (0.1 to 1%). The V gene's germline CDR1 is DFQATT and CDR2 SNEGSKA (reference sequence). Trimming cost V 5 bases and J 3 bases, with 8 bases left between them. The CDR3 consists of 11 residues. This sample was included in a study of early T cells in non-severe SARS-CoV-2 infection. A single record per CDR3 protein comes from TCRdb applying MiXCR to the 5' RACE reads. This table holds around 37,000 distinct CDR3 sequences, about 10% found once. The specimen sequenced was whole blood. This sequence joins TRBV20-1 and TRBJ2-7; TRBD2 might be the D (5 bases). The clonotype was recovered from an adult who was a healthcare worker with PCR-confirmed SARS-CoV-2 infection or an uninfected control (not recorded which). The CDR3 loop reads CSAPAGYEQYF. DNA of the CDR3: TGCAGTGCTCCTGCGGGCTACGAGCAGTACTTC.